These 31 T cell receptor beta chains originate from one sample sequenced in a study of post-analysis software for immune sequencing data (dated by TCRdb to 2014 to 2015). Results the study describes overall, beyond this receptor: Patients showed significantly higher frequencies than controls for about five TRBV segments, among them TRBV5-6, TRBV5-1 and TRBV20-1.

The library was generated by PCR. The data were produced on an Illumina HiSeq 2500. Unique molecular identifiers were incorporated into TCR beta cDNA libraries to reduce PCR and sequencing biases. TCRdb trimmed public reads at Q25 via fastp, called clones via MiXCR and kept in-frame beta chains. When rows share a CDR3 protein, they turn into one entry using the most common DNA and genes. Present in this sample are hundreds of thousands of distinct CDR3 sequences, 55% to 70% of which were seen just once. The ten largest account for around 10% of the sample. Their cognate antigens are unknown. Source material: blood. The receptors stem from a girl aged 2 to 9 with multiple sclerosis.

V is TRBV28 and J is TRBJ2-5, with D perhaps TRBD2 (7 bases). Trimming removed 5 bases from V and 4 bases from J, with 20 bases in between. Germline V lookup: CDR1 MDHEN, CDR2 SYDVKM. The CDR3 consists of 16 residues. The CDR3 is CASSTTTRGAGETQYF. DNA of the CDR3: TGTGCCAGCAGTACGACAACCCGGGGGGCGGGAGAGACCCAGTACTTC.

This clonotype was recorded a few times. This sequence joins TRBV5-1 and TRBJ2-3, with a weak D call TRBD2 (6 bases). V lost 0 bases and J lost 4, with 12 bases in between. Germline V gives CDR1 SGHRS, CDR2 YFSETQ. The CDR3 contains 15 residues. CDR3 in amino acids: CASSLVADLSDTQYF. DNA for the CDR3: TGCGCCAGCAGCTTGGTAGCGGACCTGTCAGATACGCAGTATTTT.

The chain employs TRBV29-1 and TRBJ1-5; TRBD1 is a possible D gene (5 bases). Germline values: CDR1 SQVTM, CDR2 ANQGSEA. V lost 4 bases and J lost 7, with 23 bases in between. The CDR3 loop spans 16 amino acids. The CDR3 DNA sequence: TGCAGCGTTGGGAGAAACCCAGGGCATTCGGGGCAGCCCCAGCATTTT. This sequence encodes CSVGRNPGHSGQPQHF.

The chain's CDR3 is CASSSPDLGQGVWNEQFF. As DNA, the CDR3 is TGTGCCAGCAGCTCGCCCGACCTGGGACAGGGAGTATGGAATGAGCAGTTCTTC. The V call is TRBV5-5, the J call TRBJ2-1; the match to TRBD1 covers 9 bases. The CDR3 length is 18 residues. Germline V lookup: CDR1 SGHKS, CDR2 YYEKEE (reference sequence). The V and J ends lost 3 bases and 7 bases, in that order; junction bases with no gene match: 17.

This clonotype has only a few counts. V usage is TRBV29-1 and J usage is TRBJ2-4; D is unclear. V lost 2 bases to trimming and J lost 0 bases, with 2 bases between them. The CDR3 extends over 12 amino acids. Germline CDR1 SQVTM, CDR2 ANQGSEA. The CDR3 sequence: CSVEIAKNIQYF. The CDR3 DNA follows: TGCAGCGTTGAAATAGCCAAAAACATTCAGTACTTC.

The rearrangement uses TRBV19 and TRBJ2-1; D is unresolved. The germline CDR1 and CDR2 sequences are LNHDA and SQIVND (reference sequence). The CDR3 runs 15 residues. V shed 1 base and J shed 3 bases, with 10 bases lying between them. CDR3 DNA: TGTGCCAGTAGTATAGGGCCGGCGCACTACAATGAGCAGTTCTTC. Encoded protein: CASSIGPAHYNEQFF.

The genes are TRBV3-1 and TRBJ2-1, with TRBD2 as a possible D gene (5 bases). The CDR3 runs to 16 residues. Trimming took off 0 bases at V and 6 bases at J, with 15 bases between the two ends. CDR1 is LGHDT and CDR2 is YNNKEL in the germline V gene (reference sequence). As DNA, the CDR3 is TGTGCCAGCAGCCAAGAGTCAAGGGAGCTTTCCAATGAGCAGTTCTTC. It specifies CASSQESRELSNEQFF.

The V gene is TRBV7-9, the J gene TRBJ1-2; the D is unclear. V was clipped by 4 bases and J by 4 bases, with 10 bases between them. Looked up from germline, CDR1 is SEHNR and CDR2 is FQNEAQ (reference sequence). The CDR3 runs to 13 residues. CDR3 coding DNA: TGTGCCAGCAGCTCCCACCAGGTCTATGGCTACACCTTC. Amino acids: CASSSHQVYGYTF.

This clonotype was counted between two and nine times. The rearrangement links TRBV20-1 to TRBJ2-5; maybe TRBD2 (6 bases). Trimming pared 5 bases from V and 5 bases from J, leaving 18 bases between. The CDR3 totals 14 residues. The germline CDR1 and CDR2 sequences are DFQATT and SNEGSKA (reference sequence). This chain's CDR3 is CSAVGTSVGETQYF. CDR3 sequence (DNA): TGCAGTGCTGTCGGGACTTCGGTGGGGGAGACCCAGTACTTC.

V and J are TRBV5-1 and TRBJ2-3; maybe TRBD2 (5 bases). CDR3 length: 15 amino acids. CDR1 is SGHRS and CDR2 is YFSETQ in the germline V gene. V shed 0 bases and J shed 2 bases, with 10 bases lying between them. The CDR3 region has the DNA TGCGCCAGCAGCTTGGAGAGGCGGGCCACAGATACGCAGTATTTT. It specifies CASSLERRATDTQYF.

V gene TRBV7-6 combines with J gene TRBJ2-3, with 7 bases matching TRBD2. V shed 1 base, J shed 1 base, and the junction held 5 bases outside the gene matches. Germline V gives CDR1 SGHVS, CDR2 FNYEAQ. The CDR3 consists of 16 residues. CDR3 protein: CASSLGGGAGTDTQYF. For the CDR3, the DNA is TGTGCCAGCAGCTTAGGCGGGGGAGCCGGCACAGATACGCAGTATTTT.

The sample holds a few counts of this clonotype. The rearrangement links TRBV7-2 to TRBJ2-7, with D perhaps assigned TRBD1 or TRBD2 (9 bases each). The ends were cut back, 5 bases at V and 7 bases at J, with 24 bases in the middle. This CDR3 has 16 residues. CDR1 and CDR2 (germline): SGHTA, FQGNSA. The CDR3 is CASSPQGLAGQGEQYF. DNA for the CDR3: TGTGCCAGCAGCCCGCAGGGGCTAGCGGGACAGGGAGAGCAGTACTTC.

The genes are TRBV27 and TRBJ2-5; possible D gene TRBD1, 6 bases. This CDR3 spans 15 amino acids. With 3 bases removed from V and 1 base from J, the gap between germline ends came to 12 bases. CDR1 is MNHEY, CDR2 SMNVEV, per germline (reference sequence). This CDR3 is CASSFLDRPQETQYF. For the CDR3, the DNA is TGTGCCAGCAGTTTCCTTGACAGGCCCCAAGAGACCCAGTACTTC.

The CDR3 loop is CASSVGQGATGELFF. The CDR3, as DNA: TGCGCCAGCAGTGTCGGACAGGGGGCCACCGGGGAGCTGTTTTTT. The gene calls are TRBV10-2 and TRBJ2-2; TRBD1 matches at 11 bases. The CDR3 loop spans 15 amino acids. Trimming took 4 bases from V and 4 from J; bases not matched to a gene: 2. The germline V gene encodes CDR1 WSHSY and CDR2 SAAADI.

V gene TRBV5-1 combines with J gene TRBJ1-1, with 7 bases matching TRBD1. CDR3 size: 12 residues. Trimming took 3 bases from V and 10 from J; bases not matched to a gene: 6. Germline-derived CDR1 and CDR2 are SGHRS and YFSETQ. CDR3 sequence reads: CASSSGQERAFF. The CDR3 region has the DNA TGCGCCAGCAGCTCCGGACAGGAGAGAGCTTTCTTT.

The chain links TRBV12-3 or TRBV12-4 to TRBJ2-1, with D possibly being TRBD1 (5 bases). The CDR3 totals 14 residues. V was cut by 5 bases and J by 8 bases, with 16 bases left in between. The CDR3, as DNA: TGTGCCAGCAGTCCCCCTACAGGTTACCATGAGCAGTTCTTC. This codes for CASSPPTGYHEQFF.

The V call is TRBV4-2, the J call TRBJ2-3; D not resolved. The CDR3 is 16 residues long. Trimming stripped 1 base from V and 5 bases from J, with 16 bases between. The germline V gene has CDR1 LGHNA and CDR2 YNFKEQ. In DNA, the CDR3 is TGTGCCAGCAGCCAAGTAGCCCTAGACCAGATAGATACGCAGTATTTT. Residues: CASSQVALDQIDTQYF.

This sequence joins TRBV11-2 and TRBJ2-3; 8 bases are a match to TRBD2. J gave up 4 bases and V 4 bases, and 7 bases lay outside the gene matches. Germline V gene sequence: CDR1 SGHAT, CDR2 FQNNGV. The CDR3 sequence is 15 residues long. The CDR3: CASSSLAGPPDTQYF. The DNA for the CDR3 is TGTGCCAGCAGCTCGTTAGCGGGACCCCCAGATACGCAGTATTTT.

This clonotype has more than one count but fewer than ten. V gene TRBV10-3 combines with J gene TRBJ2-5, with 8 nucleotides matching TRBD2. J was trimmed by 1 base and V by 2 bases; bases with no gene match: 3. CDR1 and CDR2 (germline): ENHRY, SYGVKD. The CDR3 has 15 amino acids. The CDR3 here is CAISEGRGAQETQYF. CDR3 nucleotide sequence: TGTGCCATCAGTGAGGGGCGGGGGGCCCAAGAGACCCAGTACTTC.

The rearrangement uses TRBV7-2 and TRBJ2-1; D not certain. Trimming cost V 2 bases and J 5 bases, with 7 bases left between them. Germline V gives CDR1 SGHTA, CDR2 FQGNSA. There are 13 residues in the CDR3. The CDR3 DNA reads TGTGCCAGCAGCTTAATGTGGAACAATGAGCAGTTCTTC. Translating gives CASSLMWNNEQFF.

The rearrangement links TRBV10-3 to TRBJ1-4; D remains ambiguous. Germline V gives CDR1 ENHRY, CDR2 SYGVKD. The CDR3 runs 15 residues. V dropped 0 bases and J dropped 0 bases, with 5 bases sitting between them. The CDR3, as DNA: TGTGCCATCAGTGAGTCTGGATCAACTAATGAAAAACTGTTTTTT. Amino acids: CAISESGSTNEKLFF.

The genes are TRBV20-1 and TRBJ2-1, with unresolved D. This CDR3 spans 13 amino acids. Looked up from germline, CDR1 is DFQATT and CDR2 is SNEGSKA (reference sequence). V shed 6 bases and J shed 0 bases, with 9 bases lying between them. In nucleotides, the CDR3 is TGCAGTGCACCGGCTAGCTCCTACAATGAGCAGTTCTTC. The encoded protein is CSAPASSYNEQFF.

The rearrangement links TRBV4-2 to TRBJ2-7; unclear D gene. Trimming took off 8 bases at V and 6 bases at J, with 17 bases between the two ends. The V gene's germline CDR1 is LGHNA and CDR2 YNFKEQ. The CDR3 runs to 13 residues. CDR3 nucleotide sequence: TGTGCCAGCTCCGGGTCTCAGGTAGGCGAGCAGTACTTC. Protein sequence: CASSGSQVGEQYF.

The V gene is TRBV5-4, the J gene TRBJ2-5; 11 positions match TRBD2. Germline V CDR1 and CDR2: SGHNT, YYREEE (reference sequence). The junction had 6 bases not matched to a gene; V was cut back by 3 bases and J by 2 bases. The CDR3 runs to 16 residues. The CDR3 is CASSYPSGGPQETQYF. The CDR3 DNA reads as TGTGCCAGCAGCTACCCTAGCGGGGGGCCTCAAGAGACCCAGTACTTC.

The chain couples TRBV7-9 to TRBJ2-5; D not resolved. V gave up 0 bases and J gave up 11 bases, with 13 bases separating them. Germline V CDR1 and CDR2: SEHNR, FQNEAQ (reference sequence). The CDR3 spans 13 residues. DNA of the CDR3: TGTGCCAGCAGCTTAGCGACCTCTCAAGAGCAGTACTTC. Amino acid sequence: CASSLATSQEQYF. The whole variable domain, remainder taken from reference TRBV7-9 and TRBJ2-5, is DTGVSQNPRHKITKRGQNVTFRCDPISEHNRLYWYRQTLGQGPEFLTYFQNEAQLEKSRLLSDRFSAERPKGSFSTLEIQRTEQGDSAMYLCASSLATSQEQYFGPGTRLLVL.

This sequence joins TRBV12-3 or TRBV12-4 and TRBJ2-1; 14 nucleotides match TRBD2. The CDR3 totals 14 residues. Trimming took 6 bases from V and 7 from J; bases not matched to a gene: 2. In DNA form, the CDR3 reads TGTGCCAGCAGGACTAGCGGGGGGGCGAATGAGCAGTTCTTC. Translation: CASRTSGGANEQFF.

This chain connects TRBV6-4 to TRBJ2-1; no clear D. Between the trimmed V and J ends, which lost 6 bases and 0 bases, there was a span of 15 bases. This CDR3 is 16 amino acids long. Per the germline V gene, CDR1 is MRHNA and CDR2 is SNTAGT. The DNA for the CDR3 is TGTGCCAGCAGCTCCGACCCCGAAAGCTCCTACAATGAGCAGTTCTTC. Its protein is CASSSDPESSYNEQFF.

This clonotype was detected a few times. CDR3 coding DNA: TGTGCCAGCAGCGAGGGGTTAGGAGCCGGCACAGATACGCAGTATTTT. Its translation is CASSEGLGAGTDTQYF. V is TRBV11-2 and J is TRBJ2-3; D assignment may be TRBD1 or TRBD2 (5 bases each). Germline V CDR1 and CDR2: SGHAT, FQNNGV. Trimming cost V 5 bases and J 1 base, with 16 bases left between them. This CDR3 contains 16 residues.

This clonotype has only one observation. The rearrangement links TRBV29-1 to TRBJ2-2; D perhaps matches TRBD1 (5 bases). V was shortened by 8 bases and J by 4 bases, with 17 bases between the two germline ends. CDR1 SQVTM and CDR2 ANQGSEA come from the germline V gene. The CDR3 consists of 14 residues. CDR3 in DNA: TGCAGCCCAAAGATTAGGGGAAGCACCGGGGAGCTGTTTTTT. Its protein product is CSPKIRGSTGELFF.

Points on this clonotype: One end of the junction varies from germline; a read error may be responsible. The chain employs TRBV9 and TRBJ2-3; 12 bases are a match to TRBD2. The CDR3 has 18 residues. CDR1 is SGDLS, CDR2 YYNGEE, per germline. The CDR3 region is CACSAAGTSGPKADTQYF. CDR3 nucleotides: TGTGCCTGCAGCGCCGCCGGGACTAGCGGGCCAAAGGCAGATACGCAGTATTTT.

Only a few counts were recorded for this clonotype. The CDR3 is CASSLGGAKRQETQYF. CDR3 sequence (DNA): TGCGCCAGCAGCTTGGGCGGGGCCAAAAGACAAGAGACCCAGTACTTC. This chain links TRBV5-1 with TRBJ2-5; D may be TRBD2 (6 bases). Germline V gives CDR1 SGHRS, CDR2 YFSETQ. The CDR3 has 16 residues. V shed 0 bases and J shed 2 bases, with 14 bases lying between them.